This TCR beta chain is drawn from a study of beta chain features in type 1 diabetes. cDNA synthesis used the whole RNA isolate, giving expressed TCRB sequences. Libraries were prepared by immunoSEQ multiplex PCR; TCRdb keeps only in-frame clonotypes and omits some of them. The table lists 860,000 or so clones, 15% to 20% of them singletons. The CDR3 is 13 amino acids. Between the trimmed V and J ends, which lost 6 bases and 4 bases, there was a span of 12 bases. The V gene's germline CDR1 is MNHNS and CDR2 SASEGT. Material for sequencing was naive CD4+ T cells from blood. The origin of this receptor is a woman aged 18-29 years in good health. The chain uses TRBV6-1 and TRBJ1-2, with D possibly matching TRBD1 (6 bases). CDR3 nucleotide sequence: TGTGCCAGCAGCCCCAGGGGTAGCTATGGCTACACCTTC. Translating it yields CASSPRGSYGYTF.